The rows below give T cell receptor beta chains drawn from one sample of a study of regulatory T cells in long-lasting Graves disease. TCRdb itself ran the multiplex PCR reads through MiXCR, one entry per CDR3 protein. The table includes under 400,000 distinct CDR3 sequences, approximately 15% detected once. These sequences were also reported in another study, on T cells in Graves' hyperthyroidism and ophthalmopathy.

The material sequenced was peripheral blood mononuclear cells (PBMCs), taken at new diagnosis, from a patient treated with antithyroid drugs. The receptors stem from a man aged 35 to 55 with Graves disease. Each CDR3 is given with its conserved first and last residue. The order of the fields is J gene, D gene, clone size, CDR3 length, V gene, CDR3 DNA, CDR3 protein. D genes are given only for firm matches. Size is stated for part of the rows, as once, few or many counts, or as a class when the clone is expanded.

TRBJ2-5 TRBD2 many 15 TRBV7-2 TGTGCCAGCAGCTTACAGTGGGAGGGGAGAGAGACCCAGTACTTC CASSLQWEGRETQYF
TRBJ2-2 TRBD2 few 16 TRBV2 TGTGCCAGCAGTAGGACTAGCGGGATGAACACCGGGGAGCTGTTTTTT CASSRTSGMNTGELFF
TRBJ2-1 TRBD2 many 16 TRBV18 TGTGCCAGCTCACCACCGACTAGCGGGCTATACAATGAGCAGTTCTTC CASSPPTSGLYNEQFF
TRBJ2-3 NA many 16 TRBV28 TGTGCCAGCAGTTTATGGGAAGCGGCCCAAACAGATACGCAGTATTTT CASSLWEAAQTDTQYF
TRBJ1-1 TRBD1 many 14 TRBV5-1 TGCGCCAGCAGCTCCCTGACAGGGGGTACTGAAGCTTTCTTT CASSSLTGGTEAFF
TRBJ2-2 NA many 16 TRBV18 TGTGCCAGCTCACCAGTCCGACTAGAAAACACCGGGGAGCTGTTTTTT CASSPVRLENTGELFF
TRBJ1-5 TRBD1 few 17 TRBV6-1 TGTGCCAGCAAAAGGGACAGGGCTACTGATAGCAATCAGCCCCAGCATTTT CASKRDRATDSNQPQHF
TRBJ1-5 NA many 13 TRBV3-1 TGTGCCAGCAGCCAGCAGGGTCATCAGCCCCAGCATTTT CASSQQGHQPQHF
TRBJ1-6 NA few 14 TRBV12-3/TRBV12-4 TGTGCCAGCAGTCGGACTGGCTTGGGGTCACCCCTCCACTTT CASSRTGLGSPLHF
TRBJ1-6 NA many 13 TRBV5-1 TGCGCCAGCACACCACAGGGTAATTCACCCCTCCACTTT CASTPQGNSPLHF
TRBJ2-6 NA many 17 TRBV28 TGTGCCAGCAGCCCGGCAACAGGGAACCCTGGGGCCAACGTCCTGACTTTC CASSPATGNPGANVLTF
TRBJ2-7 NA many 15 TRBV20-1 TGCAGTGCTAGCGAGTTCAAGGGGGGGTACTACGAGCAGTACTTC CSASEFKGGYYEQYF
TRBJ1-3 NA many 14 TRBV18 TGTGCCAGCTCACCGCAAGTCTCTGGAAACACCATATATTTT CASSPQVSGNTIYF
TRBJ2-7 TRBD1 NA 15 TRBV10-3 TGTGCCGCCAGAGCCGGGACAGGGGCGGTCCACGAGCAGTACTTC CAARAGTGAVHEQYF
TRBJ2-1 NA NA 10 TRBV29-1 TGCAGCGTTGATCTGCTTGGGCAGTTCTTC CSVDLLGQFF
TRBJ2-2 NA NA 16 TRBV7-3 TGTGCCAGCAGCCCGAAGGGTCTCCAGAACACCGGGGAGCTGTTTTTT CASSPKGLQNTGELFF